The rows below give T cell receptor beta chains drawn from one sample of a study of shared clonotypes between healthy human individuals. Profiled with immunoSEQ multiplex PCR; TCRdb holds only in-frame clones, not every one. The repertoire consists of more than 1,200,000 clones, with about 98.5% occurring once and the leading ten covering roughly 0.36%. Material: naive CD4+ T cells sorted from blood. These receptors were collected from a man between 25 and 39 years old in good health. CDR3s include the opening cysteine and the closing phenylalanine or tryptophan. The D gene is left open where the match is weak. Size values are once, few and many counts, or a class for expanded clones, and some rows have none.

V	J	size	D	CDR3	DNA
TRBV5-5	TRBJ1-1	.	.	CASSRGGNTEAFF	TGTGCCAGCAGTCGAGGGGGGAACACTGAAGCTTTCTTT
TRBV27	TRBJ2-2	.	.	CASSRYNRVGELFF	TGTGCCAGCAGTCGCTACAACCGGGTCGGGGAGCTGTTTTTT
TRBV18	TRBJ2-5	.	TRBD2	CASSPRGGQETQYF	TGTGCCAGCTCTCCACGGGGGGGACAAGAGACCCAGTACTTC
TRBV6-1	TRBJ1-5	.	.	CASRRESSNQPQHF	TGTGCCAGCAGGCGGGAGTCGTCAAATCAGCCCCAGCATTTT
TRBV18	TRBJ2-1	.	.	CASSPMGAQYNEQFF	TGTGCCAGCTCACCAATGGGGGCTCAATACAATGAGCAGTTCTTC
TRBV28	TRBJ2-5	.	.	CASSLPGAGETQYF	TGTGCCAGCAGCCTCCCCGGGGCCGGGGAGACCCAGTACTTC
TRBV25-1	TRBJ1-4	.	.	CASSDPRLSTNEKLFF	TGTGCCAGCAGTGATCCACGACTTTCAACTAATGAAAAACTGTTTTTT
TRBV25-1	TRBJ1-1	once	TRBD1	CASSARTGGNTEAFF	TGTGCCAGCAGTGCGCGGACAGGAGGAAACACTGAAGCTTTCTTT
TRBV9	TRBJ2-3	once	.	CASSVDPSTDTQYF	TGTGCCAGCAGCGTAGACCCCAGCACAGATACGCAGTATTTT
TRBV6-4	TRBJ2-2	.	TRBD2	CASRRTSSGELFF	TGTGCCAGCAGAAGGACTAGCTCCGGGGAGCTGTTTTTT
TRBV5-1	TRBJ2-7	.	.	CASSRSDGYEQYF	TGCGCCAGCAGCCGGAGCGACGGCTACGAGCAGTACTTC